This TCR beta chain was recovered during a study of blood T cell repertoires in COVID-19. At the level of the study: The United States, Italy and Spain were the sources of the acute and convalescent COVID-19 samples.

As processed by the authors: The authors estimated nucleated cell counts from reference gene primer amplification. Sequenced by immunoSEQ multiplex PCR; TCRdb stores in-frame clones only, minus some. V and J calls and clone size are copied from that table; D and trimming were computed from the DNA. This sample has hundreds of thousands of clones; roughly 91% occur once, and the top ten carry less than 3.5%. Deletions cut 2 bases from V and 7 bases from J, with 13 bases between. The CDR3 is 15 amino acids. Per germline, CDR1 SGHNT and CDR2 YYREEE (reference sequence). The material sequenced was PBMCs or T cells enriched from blood (not recorded which). V and J are TRBV5-4 and TRBJ1-6; tentatively, D is TRBD1 (6 bases). The sequence was collected from a woman between 45 and 60 years old who had been exposed to COVID-19. Here the CDR3 DNA reads TGTGCCAGCAGCTTCGGACAGTCTTTAAATTCACCCCTCCACTTT. It translates to CASSFGQSLNSPLHF.